The 18 T cell receptor beta chains in this list originate from one sample, sequenced in a study of neurological immune-mediated disorders. TCRdb redid the calling of the 5' RACE reads with MiXCR, one entry per CDR3 protein. This sample carries approximately 74,000 distinct CDR3 sequences, about 9.7% of them seen once, and the ten largest clones take 1.5% to 2%. Sequencing used PBMCs. These receptors came from a man in his fifties in good health.

Ten or more counts support this clonotype. The gene calls are TRBV5-6 and TRBJ2-1, with TRBD2 identical over 10 bases. The J segment lost 15 bases and the V segment lost 2 bases, leaving 11 bases of the junction unmatched. Germline CDR1 SGHDT, CDR2 YYEEEE. CDR3 length: 14 residues. The CDR3 is CASSLASGSVPPFF. The CDR3 DNA reads as TGTGCCAGCAGCTTAGCTAGCGGGAGTGTCCCTCCGTTCTTC.

This clonotype occurred many times. CDR3 sequence reads: CASSYSSVGLQETQYF. The CDR3 region has the DNA TGTGCCAGCAGTTACTCCTCAGTGGGGCTCCAAGAGACCCAGTACTTC. This chain joins TRBV6-5 and TRBJ2-5, with TRBD1 as a possible D gene (5 bases). Germline values: CDR1 MNHEY, CDR2 SVGAGI. The CDR3 covers 16 residues. Trimming removed 0 bases at V and 1 base at J, with 12 bases between.

This clonotype showed up many times. J is TRBJ2-3 and V is TRBV9; TRBD1 matches 7 bases. Germline CDR1 SGDLS, CDR2 YYNGEE. The CDR3 is 16 residues long. V lost 2 bases, J lost 0 bases, and 6 bases stayed unmatched. This CDR3 reads CASSVSQGESTDTQYF. The CDR3 bases are TGTGCCAGCAGCGTCAGCCAGGGGGAGAGCACAGATACGCAGTATTTT.

This clonotype showed up many times. The V gene is TRBV20-1, the J gene TRBJ1-1, with D hard to call. Between the trimmed V and J ends, which lost 3 bases and 2 bases, there was a span of 10 bases. Germline values: CDR1 DFQATT, CDR2 SNEGSKA (reference sequence). The CDR3 covers 13 residues. CDR3: CSARGSLNTEAFF. DNA for the CDR3: TGCAGTGCTAGGGGCAGCCTTAACACTGAAGCTTTCTTT.

This clonotype showed up many times. This CDR3 reads CASSRRVAGIDEQYF. DNA for the CDR3: TGTGCCAGCAGCCGAAGGGTGGCAGGGATCGACGAGCAGTACTTC. The chain couples TRBV7-2 to TRBJ2-7; a possible D gene is TRBD1 (5 bases). V lost 5 bases, J lost 5 bases, and 19 bases lay in between. Looked up from germline, CDR1 is SGHTA and CDR2 is FQGNSA. The CDR3 contains 15 residues.

The V and J genes are TRBV7-3 and TRBJ2-5, with 7 bases aligning to TRBD1. V lost 4 bases, J lost 7 bases, and 9 bases stayed unmatched. The germline V gene has CDR1 SGHTA and CDR2 FQGTGA. The CDR3 loop spans 14 amino acids. The CDR3 reads CASSSGLPGGTQYF. CDR3 coding DNA: TGTGCCAGCAGCTCCGGACTGCCAGGGGGGACCCAGTACTTC.

This clonotype has just a few counts. The chain combines TRBV30 with TRBJ2-3; D may correspond to TRBD1 or TRBD2 (6 bases each). V was clipped by 2 bases and J by 6 bases, with 9 bases between them. Germline V gene sequence: CDR1 GTSNPN, CDR2 SVGIG (reference sequence). The CDR3 is 12 amino acids. For the CDR3, the DNA is TGTGCCTGGAGTCGGGGGCCCGATACGCAGTATTTT. Amino acid sequence: CAWSRGPDTQYF. Together with reference TRBV30 and TRBJ2-3, the CDR3 gives the full variable domain: SQTIHQWPATLVQPVGSPLSLECTVEGTSNPNLYWYRQAAGRGLQLLFYSVGIGQISSEVPQNLSASRPQDRQFILSSKKLLLSDSGFYLCAWSRGPDTQYFGPGTRLTVL.

This clonotype was detected ten times or more. V and J are TRBV7-2 and TRBJ2-1, with D tentatively TRBD2 (5 bases). Germline values: CDR1 SGHTA, CDR2 FQGNSA. Trimming left V 3 bases short and J 6 bases short, with 9 bases between. The CDR3 extends over 13 amino acids. The chain's CDR3 is CASSFTTSNEQFF. The CDR3 DNA follows: TGTGCCAGCAGCTTTACCACTAGCAATGAGCAGTTCTTC.

This clonotype was recorded many times. The V gene is TRBV5-1, the J gene TRBJ2-7, with a weak D call TRBD2 (6 bases). Trimming shortened V by 2 bases and J by 5 bases, and 11 bases separated the two germline ends. Germline V CDR1 and CDR2: SGHRS, YFSETQ. This CDR3 has 13 residues. CDR3 protein: CASSLAGLHEQYF. CDR3 in DNA: TGCGCCAGCAGCTTAGCCGGACTACACGAGCAGTACTTC.

Many counts were recorded for this clonotype. V and J are TRBV11-3 and TRBJ2-3; D call uncertain. This CDR3 is built from 14 residues. Trimming stripped 1 base from V and 0 bases from J, with 5 bases between. The germline V gene encodes CDR1 SGHNT and CDR2 YENEEA. As DNA, the CDR3 is TGTGCCAGCAGCTTAGGGGTTAGCACAGATACGCAGTATTTT. This sequence encodes CASSLGVSTDTQYF.

This clonotype was counted many times. This chain uses TRBV28 with TRBJ1-6; D not certain. The CDR3 extends over 15 amino acids. Germline CDR1 and CDR2: MDHEN and SYDVKM. V lost 3 bases and J 12 bases, leaving 18 bases between the germline ends. CDR3 in DNA: TGTGCCAGCAGTTTGACCGTAATGAATGGGATACCCCTCCACTTT. It encodes CASSLTVMNGIPLHF.

This clonotype was recorded at least ten times. The chain recombines TRBV6-2 or TRBV6-3 with TRBJ2-2, with D maybe TRBD2 (5 bases). The CDR3 covers 13 residues. Germline CDR1 MNHEY, CDR2 SVGEGT. V was shortened by 4 bases and J by 6 bases, with 9 bases between the two germline ends. CDR3 DNA: TGTGCCAGCAGTTCGTTCGGGGCCGGGGAGCTGTTTTTT. It specifies CASSSFGAGELFF.

The chain couples TRBV27 to TRBJ1-1; D remains unclear. This CDR3 spans 14 amino acids. Germline V gene data show CDR1 as MNHEY and CDR2 as SMNVEV (reference sequence). V lost 5 bases and J lost 1, with 11 bases in between. As DNA, the CDR3 is TGTGCCAGCAGTCCCGGACGGAGGAACACTGAAGCTTTCTTT. Protein: CASSPGRRNTEAFF.

In its sample, this clonotype was seen many times. The chain combines TRBV20-1 with TRBJ1-5; D uncertain. The CDR3 totals 14 residues. Trimming cost V 1 base and J 6 bases, with 13 bases left between them. Germline V CDR1 and CDR2: DFQATT, SNEGSKA (reference sequence). The CDR3 nucleotides are TGCAGTGCTAGAGGTCCGGGAATAGGTCAGCCCCAGCATTTT. Residues: CSARGPGIGQPQHF.

This clonotype was seen many times. The chain employs TRBV5-1 and TRBJ2-5; 8 bases are shared with TRBD1. This CDR3 is 13 amino acids long. Germline CDR1 SGHRS, CDR2 YFSETQ. J lost 2 bases, V lost 7 bases, and 4 bases had no gene match. CDR3: CASSQGDQETQYF. The CDR3 DNA reads as TGCGCCAGCTCACAGGGGGATCAAGAGACCCAGTACTTC.

This clonotype occurred many times. The rearrangement links TRBV5-5 to TRBJ2-5; no definite D call. Trimming stripped 6 bases from V and 5 bases from J, with 17 bases between. Germline V lookup: CDR1 SGHKS, CDR2 YYEKEE (reference sequence). CDR3 length equals 14 residues. The CDR3 DNA reads TGTGCCAGCAAACTCGGCGTGGCGGAGGAGACCCAGTACTTC. Translated, it gives CASKLGVAEETQYF.

CDR3 sequence (DNA): TGTGCCAGCAGCTCTACTGGACGGACCTACGAGCAGTACTTC. It is translated as CASSSTGRTYEQYF. The J gene is TRBJ2-7, the V gene TRBV5-8; no clear D gene. The CDR3 extends over 14 amino acids. The ends were cut back, 3 bases at V and 2 bases at J, with 12 bases in the middle. CDR1 SGHTS and CDR2 YDEGEE come from the germline V gene.

The CDR3 region is CASTGAGGGPYEQYF. DNA for the CDR3: TGTGCCAGCACTGGCGCGGGAGGGGGCCCCTACGAGCAGTACTTC. The rearrangement uses TRBV25-1 and TRBJ2-7; 9 bases map to TRBD2. The CDR3 runs 15 residues. Germline assignment: CDR1 MGHDK and CDR2 SYGVNS. Trimming removed 7 bases from V and 2 bases from J; junction bases left unmatched: 9.